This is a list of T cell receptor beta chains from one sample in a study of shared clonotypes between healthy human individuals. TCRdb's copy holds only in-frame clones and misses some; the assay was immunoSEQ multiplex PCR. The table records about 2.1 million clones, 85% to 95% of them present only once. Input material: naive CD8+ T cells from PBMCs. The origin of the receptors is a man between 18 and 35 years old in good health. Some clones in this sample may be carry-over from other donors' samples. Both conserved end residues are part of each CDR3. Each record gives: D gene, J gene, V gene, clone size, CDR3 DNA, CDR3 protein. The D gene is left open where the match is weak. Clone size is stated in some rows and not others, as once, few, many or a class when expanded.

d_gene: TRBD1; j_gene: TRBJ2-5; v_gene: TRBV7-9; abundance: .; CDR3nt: TGTGCCAGCAGCGGGAGACAGGGGCCTACTCGGGAGACCCAGTACTTC; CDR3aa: CASSGRQGPTRETQYF
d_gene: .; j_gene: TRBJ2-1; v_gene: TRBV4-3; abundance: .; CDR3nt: TGCGCCAGCAGCCAAGAGCGGGACTCGTACAATGAGCAGTTCTTC; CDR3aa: CASSQERDSYNEQFF
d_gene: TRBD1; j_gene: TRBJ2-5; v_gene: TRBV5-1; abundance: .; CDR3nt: TGCGCCAGCAGCCTGGATTTGGACAGGGGAGGGGAGACCCAGTACTTC; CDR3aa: CASSLDLDRGGETQYF
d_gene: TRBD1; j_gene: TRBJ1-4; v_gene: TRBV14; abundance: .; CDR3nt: TGTGCCAGCAGCCAATTTCCCTACCGGGACAGTAATGAAAAACTGTTTTTT; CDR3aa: CASSQFPYRDSNEKLFF
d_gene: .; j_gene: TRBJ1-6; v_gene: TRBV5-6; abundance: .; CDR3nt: TGTGCCAGCAGCAGGACAGATAATTCACCCCTCCACTTT; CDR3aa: CASSRTDNSPLHF
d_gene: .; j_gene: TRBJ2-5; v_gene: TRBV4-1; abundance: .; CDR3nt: TGCGCCAGCAGCCAAGATCGGGCAGAGCTGAACCCTCGGGAGACCCAGTACTTC; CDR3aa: CASSQDRAELNPRETQYF
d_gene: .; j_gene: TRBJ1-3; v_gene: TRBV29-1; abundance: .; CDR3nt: TGCAGCGTTCTGCTGACTGGAAACACCATATATTTT; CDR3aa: CSVLLTGNTIYF
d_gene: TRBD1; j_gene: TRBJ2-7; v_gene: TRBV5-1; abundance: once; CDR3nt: TGCGCCAGCAGCTCGTCCCGGGACAGGGGGCGATCGGCCTACGAGCAGTACTTC; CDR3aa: CASSSSRDRGRSAYEQYF
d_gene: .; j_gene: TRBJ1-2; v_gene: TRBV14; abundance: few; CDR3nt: TGTGCCAGCAGTCGTGTTGGAGCTAACTATGGCTACACCTTC; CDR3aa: CASSRVGANYGYTF
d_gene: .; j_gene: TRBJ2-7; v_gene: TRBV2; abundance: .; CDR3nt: TGTGCCAGCAACGCCGGTTCGGCCCCCCGCGAGCAGTACTTC; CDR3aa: CASNAGSAPREQYF
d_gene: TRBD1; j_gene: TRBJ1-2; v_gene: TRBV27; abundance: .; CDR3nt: TGTGCCAGCAGTTCACAGGGGGTTGGAGGCTACACCTTC; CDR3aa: CASSSQGVGGYTF
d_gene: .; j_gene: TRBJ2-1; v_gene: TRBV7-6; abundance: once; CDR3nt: TGTGCCAGCAGCTTACCGTCAGCTCCCTACAATGAGCAGTTCTTC; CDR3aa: CASSLPSAPYNEQFF
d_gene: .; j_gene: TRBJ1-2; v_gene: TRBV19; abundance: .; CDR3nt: TGTGCCACCACACGGACAGCCCTAGACTATGGCTACACCTTC; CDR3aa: CATTRTALDYGYTF
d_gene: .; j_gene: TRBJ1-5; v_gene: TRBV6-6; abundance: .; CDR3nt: TGTGCCAGCAGTCTCCCGGGCCCCCACAGGCCCCAGCATTTT; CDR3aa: CASSLPGPHRPQHF
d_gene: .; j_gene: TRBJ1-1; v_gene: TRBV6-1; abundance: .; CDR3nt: TGTGCCAGCAGTGAGGGGGAGAACACTGAAGCTTTCTTT; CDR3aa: CASSEGENTEAFF
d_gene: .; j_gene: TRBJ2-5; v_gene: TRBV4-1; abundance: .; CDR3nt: TGCGCCAGCAGCCAAACCGCGGGACACATCCAAGAGACCCAGTACTTC; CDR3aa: CASSQTAGHIQETQYF
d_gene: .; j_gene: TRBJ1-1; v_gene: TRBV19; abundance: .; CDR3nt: TGTGCCAGTAGTAAAAACAGGGTTGGGAACACTGAAGCTTTCTTT; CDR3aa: CASSKNRVGNTEAFF
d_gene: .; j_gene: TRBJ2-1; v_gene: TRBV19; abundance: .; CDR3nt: TGTGCCAGTAGTATAGGAGGGGCTTACAATGAGCAGTTCTTC; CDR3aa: CASSIGGAYNEQFF
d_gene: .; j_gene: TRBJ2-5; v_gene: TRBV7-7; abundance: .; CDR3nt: TGTGCCAGTCTGGAGGGCGGGGCAGAGACCCAGTACTTC; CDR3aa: CASLEGGAETQYF
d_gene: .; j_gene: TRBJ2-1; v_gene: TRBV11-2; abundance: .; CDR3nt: TGTGCCAGCAGCAGGGCCCCCGGTTCGGAGCAGTTCTTC; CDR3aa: CASSRAPGSEQFF
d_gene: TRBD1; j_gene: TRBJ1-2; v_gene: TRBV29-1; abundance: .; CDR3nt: TGCAGCGCACTGACAGGGGTATATGACTATGGCTACACCTTC; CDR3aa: CSALTGVYDYGYTF
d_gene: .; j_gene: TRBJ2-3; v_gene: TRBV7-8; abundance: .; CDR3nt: TGTGCCAGCAGCTTATTGGGTAGGACATTTGTTAGCACAGATACGCAGTATTTT; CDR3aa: CASSLLGRTFVSTDTQYF
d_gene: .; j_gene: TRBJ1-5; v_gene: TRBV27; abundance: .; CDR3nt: TGTGCCAGCAGTCCAGGTATCTATCAGCCCCAGCATTTT; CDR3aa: CASSPGIYQPQHF
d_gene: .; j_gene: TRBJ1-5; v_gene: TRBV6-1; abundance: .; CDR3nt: TGTGCCAGCAGTGAATGGAGGGCGGATAGCAATCAGCCCCAGCATTTT; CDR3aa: CASSEWRADSNQPQHF
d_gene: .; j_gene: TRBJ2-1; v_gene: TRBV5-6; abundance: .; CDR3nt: TGTGCCAGCAGCCATGGGACCCCGAGGGAGCAGTTCTTC; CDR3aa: CASSHGTPREQFF
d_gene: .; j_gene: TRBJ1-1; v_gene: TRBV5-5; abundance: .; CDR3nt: TGTGCCAGCCTGGCAGGCCCGAACACTGAAGCTTTCTTT; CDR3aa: CASLAGPNTEAFF
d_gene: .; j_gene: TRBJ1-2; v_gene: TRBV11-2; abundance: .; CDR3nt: TGTGCCAGCAGCCCTGGAAACTATGGCTACACCTTC; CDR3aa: CASSPGNYGYTF
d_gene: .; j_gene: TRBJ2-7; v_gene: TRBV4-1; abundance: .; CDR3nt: TGCGCCAGCAGCCAAGATGTCGGACTAAAACCCATCCCGACACGGCAGTACTTC; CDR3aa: CASSQDVGLKPIPTRQYF
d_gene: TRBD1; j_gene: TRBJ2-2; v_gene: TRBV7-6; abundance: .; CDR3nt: TGTGCCAGCAGCCCCACCGGGACAGGGGCGAACACCGGGGAGCTGTTTTTT; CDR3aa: CASSPTGTGANTGELFF
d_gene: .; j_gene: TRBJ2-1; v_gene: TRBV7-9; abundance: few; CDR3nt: TGTGCCAGCAGCTGGACAGTCAATGAGCAGTTCTTC; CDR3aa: CASSWTVNEQFF
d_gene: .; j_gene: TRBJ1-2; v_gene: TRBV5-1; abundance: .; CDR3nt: TGCGCCAGCAGCTTGGACGGACAGACCCGTTCGGATGGCTACACCTTC; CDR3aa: CASSLDGQTRSDGYTF
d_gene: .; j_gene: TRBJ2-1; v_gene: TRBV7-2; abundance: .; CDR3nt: TGTGCCAGCAGCAAGGGGACCGACAGGATTAGCTCCTACAATGAGCAGTTCTTC; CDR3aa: CASSKGTDRISSYNEQFF
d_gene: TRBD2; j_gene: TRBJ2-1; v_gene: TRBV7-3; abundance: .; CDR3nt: TGTGCCAGCAGCTGGGGGAGCGGGAGCTATTACGATGAGCAGTTCTTC; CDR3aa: CASSWGSGSYYDEQFF
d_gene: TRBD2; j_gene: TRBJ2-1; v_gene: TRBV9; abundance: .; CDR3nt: TGTGCCAGCAGCGCTCACCTTAGCGGGAGGAAGGGGAATGAGCAGTTCTTC; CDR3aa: CASSAHLSGRKGNEQFF
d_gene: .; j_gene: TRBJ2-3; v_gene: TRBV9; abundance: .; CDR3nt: TGTGCCAGCAGGACCGGAAGATCTAGCACAGATACGCAGTATTTT; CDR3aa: CASRTGRSSTDTQYF
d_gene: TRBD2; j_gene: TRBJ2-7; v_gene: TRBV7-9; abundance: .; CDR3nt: TGTGCCAGCAGCTTAGCACTAGCGGCTACCAGCTCCTACGAGCAGTACTTC; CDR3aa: CASSLALAATSSYEQYF
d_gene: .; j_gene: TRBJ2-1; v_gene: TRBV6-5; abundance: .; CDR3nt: TGTGCCAGCAGTTTTTCACGGGGACCTTACAATGAGCAGTTCTTC; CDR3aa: CASSFSRGPYNEQFF
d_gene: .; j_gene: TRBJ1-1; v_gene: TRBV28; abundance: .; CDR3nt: TGTGCCAGCAGGATGCTGAACACTGAAGCTTTCTTT; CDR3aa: CASRMLNTEAFF
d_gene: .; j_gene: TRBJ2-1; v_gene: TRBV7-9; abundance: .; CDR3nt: TGTGCCAGCAGCTTCCGGCCAGGTTACAATGAGCAGTTCTTC; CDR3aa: CASSFRPGYNEQFF
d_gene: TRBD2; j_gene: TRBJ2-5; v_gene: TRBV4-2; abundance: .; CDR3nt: TGTGCCAGCAGCCAACCCCCCGGGCTAGCGGGAAGACTGTACCAAGAGACCCAGTACTTC; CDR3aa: CASSQPPGLAGRLYQETQYF
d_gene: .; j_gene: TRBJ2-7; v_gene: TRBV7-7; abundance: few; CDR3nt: TGTGCCAGCAGCTTAGAGGACAGCTACGAGCAGTACTTC; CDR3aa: CASSLEDSYEQYF
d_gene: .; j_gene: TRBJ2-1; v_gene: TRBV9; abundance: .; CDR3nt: TGTGCCAGCAGCGCGTTGAGCGGAAGGCCCTACAATGAGCAGTTCTTC; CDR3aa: CASSALSGRPYNEQFF
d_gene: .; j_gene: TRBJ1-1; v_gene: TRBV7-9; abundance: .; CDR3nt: TGTGCCAGCAGCTTATCAGGGGCCTTCACTGAAGCTTTCTTT; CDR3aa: CASSLSGAFTEAFF
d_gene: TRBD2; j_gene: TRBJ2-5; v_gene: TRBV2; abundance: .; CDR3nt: TGTGCCAGCAGTGAGGGACTAGCGGGAGCGGCAGAGACCCAGTACTTC; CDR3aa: CASSEGLAGAAETQYF
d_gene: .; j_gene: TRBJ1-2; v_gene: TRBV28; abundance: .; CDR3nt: TGTGCCAGCAGTCTCCTCGAGGCAGCAAGCTATGGCTACACCTTC; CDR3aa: CASSLLEAASYGYTF
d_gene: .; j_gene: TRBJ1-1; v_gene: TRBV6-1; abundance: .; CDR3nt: TGTGCCAGCAGTTGGGCACCTAACACTGAAGCTTTCTTT; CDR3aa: CASSWAPNTEAFF